The 14 T cell receptor beta chains below come from one sample, sequenced in a study of cytomegalovirus exposure and HLA in healthy donors. The PCR was carried out with 60 Vbeta primers and 13 Jbeta primers. Profiling relied on immunoSEQ multiplex PCR, and the TCRdb table lists in-frame clones only, not all of them. The sample has 130,000 to 150,000 clones. The sequencing sample was made of PBMCs. These receptors originate from a middle-aged man in good health and CMV-seronegative.

This chain uses TRBV2 with TRBJ2-5; possible D gene TRBD1, 6 bases. The CDR3 contains 13 residues. In germline, CDR1 is SNHLY, CDR2 FYNNEI. Trimming took off 6 bases at V and 1 base at J, with 9 bases between the two ends. The CDR3 bases are TGTGCCAGCAGAAGACAGGTCCAAGAGACCCAGTACTTC. It is translated as CASRRQVQETQYF.

The J gene is TRBJ1-5, the V gene TRBV7-2, with D maybe TRBD1 (5 bases). This CDR3 comprises 15 residues. CDR1 is SGHTA, CDR2 FQGNSA, per germline. V lost 4 bases and J lost 4, with 14 bases in between. The CDR3 DNA reads TGTGCCAGCAGCTCACAACCGGGGGGGAATCAGCCCCAGCATTTT. Amino acids: CASSSQPGGNQPQHF.

The V call is TRBV6-5, the J call TRBJ1-2, with 7 bases fitting TRBD1. The CDR3 sequence is 15 residues long. Unmatched junction bases numbered 9, after V lost 6 bases and J lost 2 bases. The germline gives CDR1 MNHEY, CDR2 SVGAGI. Here the CDR3 reads CASRPTGTANYGYTF. For the CDR3, the DNA is TGTGCCAGCAGACCCACCGGGACAGCAAACTATGGCTACACCTTC.

The V and J genes are TRBV10-3 and TRBJ2-7; possibly TRBD1 for D (5 bases). The CDR3 runs 13 residues. V gave up 3 bases and J gave up 5 bases, with 11 bases separating them. CDR1 and CDR2 from the germline V gene are ENHRY and SYGVKD. The CDR3 nucleotides read TGTGCCATCAGTGATTTAACAGGAAACGAGCAGTACTTC. Translating it yields CAISDLTGNEQYF.

The V and J genes are TRBV5-4 and TRBJ1-2; 10 positions agree with TRBD1. The length of the CDR3 is 18 residues. Germline assignment: CDR1 SGHNT and CDR2 YYREEE (reference sequence). V lost 4 bases to trimming and J lost 5 bases; unmatched junction nucleotides: 17. The CDR3 sequence is CASSGRDRGHQENYGYTF. Written as DNA, the CDR3 is TGTGCCAGCAGCGGCCGGGACAGGGGCCACCAGGAAAATTATGGCTACACCTTC.

The V and J genes are TRBV6-1 and TRBJ2-3; TRBD2 aligns across 10 bases. The length of the CDR3 is 15 residues. The V and J ends lost 8 bases and 5 bases, in that order; junction bases with no gene match: 10. Germline CDR1 reads MNHNS; CDR2 reads SASEGT. The CDR3 is CASGNRPSGGDTQYF. CDR3 in DNA: TGTGCCAGCGGGAACAGGCCTAGCGGGGGAGATACGCAGTATTTT.

The chain uses TRBV7-3 and TRBJ2-2; 9 nucleotides line up with TRBD1. Germline V lookup: CDR1 SGHTA, CDR2 FQGTGA. Germline trimming cut 4 bases from V and 1 base from J; bases unmatched to any gene: 4. The CDR3 loop spans 16 amino acids. The CDR3 spells CASSSPGQGNTGELFF. The CDR3 DNA reads TGTGCCAGCAGCTCGCCGGGACAGGGGAACACCGGGGAGCTGTTTTTT.

This chain links TRBV11-2 with TRBJ2-7; 12 bases match TRBD2. CDR3 size: 14 residues. Germline assignment: CDR1 SGHAT and CDR2 FQNNGV. V was clipped by 6 bases and J by 6 bases; unmatched bases: 6. CDR3 DNA: TGTGCCAGCAGGGCTAGCGGGGGGGCCAGCGAGCAGTACTTC. Translating it yields CASRASGGASEQYF.

The chain employs TRBV19 and TRBJ2-2; TRBD2 matches 8 bases. The ends lost 5 bases at V and 3 bases at J; junction bases unmatched: 5. The CDR3 has 15 amino acids. The germline CDR1 and CDR2 sequences are LNHDA and SQIVND (reference sequence). The CDR3 region has the DNA TGTGCCAGTAGTTTGGGGCGGGGGGACACCGGGGAGCTGTTTTTT. As protein: CASSLGRGDTGELFF.

The chain combines TRBV7-2 with TRBJ1-4; D possibly corresponds to TRBD1 (6 bases). V lost 5 bases and J 0 bases, leaving 10 bases between the germline ends. The CDR3 runs 15 residues. Germline V gene data show CDR1 as SGHTA and CDR2 as FQGNSA. In nucleotides, the CDR3 is TGTGCCAGCAGCCCCCGGACAGCAACTAATGAAAAACTGTTTTTT. Encoded protein: CASSPRTATNEKLFF.

V is TRBV14 and J is TRBJ1-1, with no clear D. The germline V and J ends were trimmed by 4 bases and 0 bases, with 9 bases remaining between them. The CDR3 is 14 amino acids. From germline, CDR1 is SGHDN and CDR2 FVKESK. The CDR3 sequence is CASSPGLLNTEAFF. DNA of the CDR3: TGTGCCAGCAGCCCAGGACTCCTGAACACTGAAGCTTTCTTT.

The chain is built from TRBV11-1 and TRBJ1-1; D might be TRBD1 (6 bases). With 5 bases removed from V and 4 bases from J, the gap between germline ends came to 17 bases. The CDR3 is 15 residues long. Per germline, CDR1 SGHAT and CDR2 FQDESV (reference sequence). The DNA of the CDR3 is TGTGCCAGCAGCCCCGCAGGGGTTAAGGCCACTGAAGCTTTCTTT. This sequence encodes CASSPAGVKATEAFF.

The V call is TRBV6-5, the J call TRBJ1-5, with 7 bases matching TRBD1. With V trimmed by 0 bases and J by 6 bases, 5 bases remained unmatched. There are 15 residues in the CDR3. Germline CDR1 and CDR2: MNHEY and SVGAGI. The CDR3 DNA follows: TGTGCCAGCAGTTACTCGAGACAGGGAGGTCAGCCCCAGCATTTT. This gives the protein CASSYSRQGGQPQHF.

This rearrangement joins TRBV6-6 to TRBJ2-5; 7 nucleotides align to TRBD2. Near its end, the DNA agrees better with TRBJ2-7, so the J call may be wrong. CDR3 length: 16 amino acids. Germline V gene sequence: CDR1 MNHNY, CDR2 SVGAGI (reference sequence). DNA of the CDR3: TGTGCCAGCAGTCCCCGGGGGGTAGCGGGCTCCTACGAGCAGTACTTC. Translated, it gives CASSPRGVAGSYEQYF.